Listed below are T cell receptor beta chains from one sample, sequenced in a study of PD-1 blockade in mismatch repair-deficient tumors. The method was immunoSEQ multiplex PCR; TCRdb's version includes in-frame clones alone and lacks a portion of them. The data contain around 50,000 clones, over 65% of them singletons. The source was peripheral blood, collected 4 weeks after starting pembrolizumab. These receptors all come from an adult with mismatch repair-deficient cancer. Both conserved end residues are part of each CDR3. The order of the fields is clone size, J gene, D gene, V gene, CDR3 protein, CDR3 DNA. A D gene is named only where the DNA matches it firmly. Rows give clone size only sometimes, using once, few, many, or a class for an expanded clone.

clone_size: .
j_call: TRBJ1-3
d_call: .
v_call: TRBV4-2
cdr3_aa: CASSQDRGTSGNTIYF
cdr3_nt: TGTGCCAGCAGCCAAGATAGGGGTACCTCTGGAAACACCATATATTTT

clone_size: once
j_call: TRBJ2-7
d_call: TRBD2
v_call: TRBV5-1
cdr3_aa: CASSLTSGSRHEQYF
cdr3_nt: TGCGCCAGCAGCTTGACTAGCGGGAGCCGACACGAGCAGTACTTC

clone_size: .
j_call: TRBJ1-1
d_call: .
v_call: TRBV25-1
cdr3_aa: CASRVGTHAFF
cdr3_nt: TGTGCCAGCAGGGTCGGGACTCACGCTTTCTTT

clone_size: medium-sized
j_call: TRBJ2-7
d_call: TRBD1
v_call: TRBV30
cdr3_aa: CAWGQGSYEQYF
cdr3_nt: TGTGCCTGGGGACAGGGATCGTACGAGCAGTACTTC

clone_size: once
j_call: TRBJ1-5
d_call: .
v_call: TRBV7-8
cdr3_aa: CASSLASGKDQPQHF
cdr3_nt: TGTGCCAGCAGCTTAGCGTCAGGGAAGGATCAGCCCCAGCATTTT

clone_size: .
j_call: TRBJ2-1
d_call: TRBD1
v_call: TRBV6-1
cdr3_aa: CASSGGQGREQFF
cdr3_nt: TGTGCCAGCAGTGGAGGACAGGGACGAGAGCAGTTCTTC

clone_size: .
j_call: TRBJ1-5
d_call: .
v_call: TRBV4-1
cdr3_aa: CASSQVKGQPQHF
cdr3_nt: TGCGCCAGCAGCCAAGTAAAGGGTCAGCCCCAGCATTTT

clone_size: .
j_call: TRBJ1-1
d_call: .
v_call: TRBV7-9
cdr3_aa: CASREGVSEAFF
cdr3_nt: TGTGCCAGCAGAGAGGGGGTCTCTGAAGCTTTCTTT

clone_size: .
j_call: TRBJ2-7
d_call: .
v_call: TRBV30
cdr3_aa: CAWSWGANSYEQYF
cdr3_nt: TGTGCCTGGAGTTGGGGGGCCAACTCCTACGAGCAGTACTTC

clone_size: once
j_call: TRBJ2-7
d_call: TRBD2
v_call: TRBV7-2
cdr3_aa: CASRDPGLAGGSEQYF
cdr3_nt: TGTGCCAGCAGAGACCCGGGACTAGCGGGAGGCTCCGAGCAGTACTTC

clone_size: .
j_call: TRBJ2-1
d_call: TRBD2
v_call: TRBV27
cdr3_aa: CASGLLAGVRNEQFF
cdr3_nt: TGTGCCAGCGGCTTACTGGCGGGAGTACGGAATGAGCAGTTCTTC

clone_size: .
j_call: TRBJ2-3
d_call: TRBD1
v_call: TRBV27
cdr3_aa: CASSSPTGGFTDTQYF
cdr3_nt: TGTGCCAGCAGTTCCCCGACAGGGGGATTCACAGATACGCAGTATTTT

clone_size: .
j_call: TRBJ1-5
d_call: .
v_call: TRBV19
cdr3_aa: CASSIDGGNNQPQHF
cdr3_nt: TGTGCCAGTAGTATAGATGGGGGAAATAATCAGCCCCAGCATTTT

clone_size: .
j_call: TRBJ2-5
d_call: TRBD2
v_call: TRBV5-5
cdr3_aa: CASSPGGLLVGKTQYF
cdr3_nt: TGTGCCAGCAGCCCGGGGGGACTGCTCGTCGGAAAGACCCAGTACTTC

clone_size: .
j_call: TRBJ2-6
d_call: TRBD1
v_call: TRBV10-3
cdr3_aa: CAISEMTGAGANVLTF
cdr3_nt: TGTGCCATCAGTGAGATGACAGGGGCCGGGGCCAACGTCCTGACTTTC

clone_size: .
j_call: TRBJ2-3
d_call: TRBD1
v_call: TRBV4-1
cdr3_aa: CASSQGAGGGTDTQYF
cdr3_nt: TGCGCCAGCAGCCAAGGAGCAGGGGGAGGCACAGATACGCAGTATTTT

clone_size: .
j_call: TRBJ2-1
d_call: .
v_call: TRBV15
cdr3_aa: CATSRDRGHEQFF
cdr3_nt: TGTGCCACCAGCAGAGATCGGGGGCATGAGCAGTTCTTC

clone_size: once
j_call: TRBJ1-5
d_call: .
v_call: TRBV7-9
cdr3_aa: CASSRSLGQPQHF
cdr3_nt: TGTGCCAGCAGCCGGTCTTTAGGGCAGCCCCAGCATTTT

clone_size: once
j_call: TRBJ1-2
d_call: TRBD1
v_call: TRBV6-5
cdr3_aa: CASRVGQGNYGYTF
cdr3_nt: TGTGCCAGCAGGGTTGGACAGGGGAACTATGGCTACACCTTC

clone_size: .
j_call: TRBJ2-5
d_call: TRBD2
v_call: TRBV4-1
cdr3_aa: CASSQDTSLAGVPYQETQYF
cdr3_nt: TGCGCCAGCAGCCAAGATACGTCACTAGCGGGAGTCCCGTACCAAGAGACCCAGTACTTC

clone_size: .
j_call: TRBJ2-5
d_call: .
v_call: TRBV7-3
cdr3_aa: CASSPGYGETQYF
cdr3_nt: TGTGCCAGCAGTCCGGGTTACGGGGAGACCCAGTACTTC

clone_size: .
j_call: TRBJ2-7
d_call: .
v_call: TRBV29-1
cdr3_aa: CSVEIQASYEQYF
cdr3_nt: TGCAGCGTTGAAATACAGGCCTCCTACGAGCAGTACTTC